This T cell receptor beta chain was identified during a study of blood T cells in healthy people across ages (dated by TCRdb to 2013 to 2016). Regarding the complete study: In model experiments, roughly one uniquely barcoded TCR beta cDNA molecule per two T cells was captured by template switching. Using deep sequencing normalized with unique cDNA molecular identifiers, the study measured how TCR beta repertoire diversity changes with age. The donors were split into four age groups: young (average approximately 16 years), middle-aged (about 40), aged (about 56) and long-lived (more than 80). To avoid experimental bias, donors of different ages were spread randomly across the sequencing lanes. The study analyzed two additional independent replicas of 1 million unique cDNA reads from the same blood draw for two donors, one aged 18 to 30 and one aged 80 or older. General findings and caveats noted by the study authors: A strong correlation was found between observed TCR beta diversity and the percentage of naive T cells measured by flow cytometry. Compared with the aged group, more naive CD4+ T cells, fewer expanded clones and increased TCR diversity were shown by the long-lived group, suggesting age selection. Conclusive comparison of naive and antigen-experienced compartments was prevented by the profiling of bulk unsorted PBMCs. Estimates of total diversity based on one million sequenced T cells were considered lower bounds and underestimates. Observed TCR beta diversity per million T cells fell roughly linearly with age, and a significant reduction was already apparent by age roughly 41. Donor CMV infection status was unknown, potentially confounding age-related changes in expanded clonotypes.

The germline V gene (reference sequence) supplies CDR1 SGHAT and CDR2 FQDESV. Spanning cysteine to phenylalanine, the CDR3 consists of 14 amino acids. Only the CDR3 portion is preserved as DNA: 42 bases, with reading frame beginning at the first base. The germline ends are 15 bases apart after V is trimmed by 5 bases and J by 6 bases. As to this clonotype: Its antigen has not been determined. It has no much larger one-base neighbor in the sample; base qualities were not kept.

Libraries came from 5' RACE. Data came from an Illumina HiSeq 2500. A second PCR of about 6 to 12 cycles was run with a J-beta primer mix and a sample-barcoded 5' primer. A template-switch 5' adaptor carrying 12 random nucleotides introduced a unique molecular identifier onto each TCR beta cDNA molecule. At least 3 million CDR3-containing paired-end reads were obtained from each sample. The Mint cDNA synthesis kit, primed by a TRBC-specific oligonucleotide, was used to synthesize first-strand cDNA from all RNA. Following uracil-DNA glycosylase treatment, all cDNA underwent a first 18-cycle PCR with the universal primers M1SS and BC2_uni_R. The original methods were these. Each sample was normalized by randomly selecting 1 million high-quality reads, each carrying a distinct molecular identifier. Instead of being binned into consensus sequences, reads with shared molecular identifiers were discarded. MiTCR, run with a Q25 quality threshold and the strictest error-elimination algorithm, handled CDR3 identification, clonotype clustering and error correction. A nonparametric unseen species model with Euler transformation was used to estimate a lower bound on total TCR beta diversity. TCRdb reran the public reads through fastp at Q25 and MiXCR, keeping productive beta chains. A single entry per CDR3 protein holds the most common genes and DNA from its merged rows. The V and J calls and clone size are TCRdb's, not the authors'. This sample holds roughly 800,000 distinct CDR3 sequences; roughly 50% were observed only once. Jointly, the top ten make up 22% of the sample.

Systemically healthy Caucasian individuals from Russia, 39 in total and aged roughly 6 to 95 years, were included as donors. Each donor gave ten milliliters of peripheral blood, drawn into EDTA-treated Vacutainer tubes. Ficoll-Paque density-gradient centrifugation was used to isolate PBMCs, with at least 7 million obtained per sample. Trizol reagent was used to extract total RNA from PBMCs, with at least 6 micrograms per sample. For every donor, flow cytometry on a PBMC aliquot measured the percentage of naive CD45RAhigh/CD27high T cells. Recombination connected TRBV11-1 to TRBJ2-3; TRBD2 is possibly the D segment (5 matching bases). This receptor was obtained from a man aged 25 to 40 in good health. The sequencing sample was made of blood. The CDR3 region reads CASSIFTPGDTQYF. The sequence in DNA is TGTGCCAGCAGCATATTTACACCGGGGGATACGCAGTATTTT.